This T cell receptor (beta chain) was recovered during a study of identical twins (dated by TCRdb to 2016 to 2018). In the study overall: To test whether fetal clonotypes persist, this study deep-sequenced TCR alpha and beta repertoires from monozygotic twins, from unrelated adults of various ages, and from cord blood. Replicate twin experiments were performed at different times using different library preparation protocols to rule out contamination. The study at large found these results: Out-of-frame TCR alpha sharing in monozygotic twins was systematically underestimated by recombination models, whereas sharing between unrelated individuals was in agreement with the recombination models. Abundant cord blood beta clonotypes carried fewer insertions; young adult naive repertoires showed a weaker similar trend, while memory repertoires showed none. Zero-insertion analyses could be partly confounded by invariant T cells such as MAIT and iNKT, though diverse VJ usage argued against such confounding for most clonotypes. The excess sharing between twins in beta out-of-frame sequences was weaker because fewer shared sequences reduced the signal-to-noise ratio. Conclusions relied on cross-sectional statistical analysis, since the same donors could not be followed over many years. Compared with coincidental sharing between unrelated individuals, an excess of low generation-probability sequences was observed among out-of-frame TCR alpha sequences shared between twins.

Receptors were amplified or captured by 5' RACE. These reads were obtained on an Illumina HiSeq 2000. A universal primer binding site was added through template switching, and the final cDNA carried a unique molecular identifier so that TCR cDNA molecules could be counted accurately. First-strand cDNA for TCR alpha and beta chains was synthesized from specific primers in the conserved constant-segment region. To control for contamination, each cDNA library was double barcoded with a SMART-Mk sample barcode plus Illumina barcodes. TruSeq adapter sequences along with Illumina sample barcodes were introduced in two successive PCR steps. Sequencing of the TCR alpha and beta cDNA libraries was done on the Illumina HiSeq platform using custom primers. The authors' pipeline ran thus. Raw reads were processed with MiGEC to extract unique molecular identifiers, and MiXCR was used to determine CDR3 positions. For each individual, recombination models were inferred using an EM algorithm with the repgenHMM and IGoR tools. The analysis of shared clonotypes was done with the tcR package in R, with sharing normalized by the product of cloneset sizes. To study raw recombination without the effects of thymic and clonal selection, out-of-frame nonproductive sequences were analyzed. In-frame beta chains were kept once TCRdb had trimmed the public reads at Q25 with fastp and called clones with MiXCR. Here each entry gathers all rows of one CDR3 protein and keeps the most common genes and DNA. The V and J calls and clone size come from TCRdb's table, not from the authors' own analysis. The table for this sample lists 1,800,000 or so distinct CDR3 sequences; around 33% of them were counted only once. The biggest ten clones account for roughly 0.3% of the sample.

This clonotype has a handful of counts. What this receptor recognizes is not known. No base qualities exist here, and no much larger clone lies one base off it. Including cysteine and phenylalanine, the CDR3 has 14 amino acids. Here the CDR3 DNA is all that survives: 42 bases in frame from base 1. In the germline V gene, CDR1 corresponds to SNHLY and CDR2 to FYNNEI. Cut back by 5 bases and 7 bases, the V and J ends lie 17 bases apart. Only healthy Caucasian donors were included. The sequenced sample was cord blood. This clonotype was obtained from a newborn girl in good health. The V and J genes are TRBV2 and TRBJ1-2; 6 matching bases give a weak D call of TRBD1. CDR3 protein: CASSQDWGASGYTF. The DNA sequence is given as TGTGCCAGCAGTCAAGATTGGGGGGCGTCTGGCTACACCTTC. Where the CDR3 stops, the reference TRBV2 and TRBJ1-2 genes take over; the full variable domain is EPEVTQTPSHQVTQMGQEVILRCVPISNHLYFYWYRQILGQKVEFLVSFYNNEISEKSEIFDDQFSVERPDGSNFTLKIRSTKLEDSAMYFCASSQDWGASGYTFGSGTRLTVV.